This T cell receptor (beta chain) was obtained from a study of siplizumab effects on memory and regulatory T cells. Note on this clone: Its antigen is not known.

Study-wide findings and caveats: Naive T cells were seemingly more diverse than memory cells, and major contributions to the alloresponse seemed to be made by them. Whether the proliferating Tregs (from siplizumab cultures) were suppressive was not confirmed.

Germline V CDR1 and CDR2: MNHNS, SASEGT. The CDR3 is made up of 12 amino acids. TCRdb's copy holds only in-frame clones and misses some; the assay was immunoSEQ multiplex PCR. Here the sample spans approximately 100,000 clones, around 94% being singletons. The chain is built from TRBV6-1 and TRBJ2-5; D is uncertain. Gene TRBJ2-7 matches the end of the DNA better, so the J call may be wrong. The specimen was non-Treg CD4+ T cells sorted from blood. The sequence was collected from a human donor in good health. The CDR3 sequence: CASSPTGYEQYF. CDR3 DNA: TGTGCCAGCAGTCCTACGGGCTACGAGCAGTACTTC.